This is a list of T cell receptor beta chains from one sample in a study of CD8+CD57+ T cells in acquired aplastic anemia. TCRdb ran MiXCR on the reads and lists one entry per CDR3 protein. The sample comprises 180,000 or so distinct CDR3 sequences, roughly 43% of which are singletons, and roughly 1.1% rests with the top ten. The source material was sorted CD4+, CD8+, or CD8+CD57+ T cells (not recorded which) from PBMCs. These TCRs come from a human donor with aplastic anemia. Each CDR3 is given with its conserved first and last residue. Each record gives: D gene, clone size, J gene, V gene, CDR3 DNA, CDR3 protein. A D gene is named only where the DNA matches it firmly. Clone sizes are given selectively: once, few, many, or a class where the clone is expanded.

d_gene: .
abundance: many
j_gene: TRBJ1-2
v_gene: TRBV12-3/TRBV12-4
CDR3nt: TGTGCCAGCAGTTTAAGGCCCTATGGCTACACCTTC
CDR3aa: CASSLRPYGYTF

d_gene: .
abundance: .
j_gene: TRBJ1-1
v_gene: TRBV20-1
CDR3nt: TGCAGTGCTAGAGACAGGGTAGAGGGCACTGAAGCTTTCTTT
CDR3aa: CSARDRVEGTEAFF

d_gene: .
abundance: .
j_gene: TRBJ1-4
v_gene: TRBV9
CDR3nt: TGTGCCAGCAGCATTGGGGGGGGCGTGGATGAAAAACTGTTTTTT
CDR3aa: CASSIGGGVDEKLFF

d_gene: TRBD1
abundance: many
j_gene: TRBJ1-5
v_gene: TRBV20-1
CDR3nt: TGCAGTGCTAGGAAGCCGGGACAGGGAAATCAGCCCCAGCATTTT
CDR3aa: CSARKPGQGNQPQHF

d_gene: TRBD2
abundance: .
j_gene: TRBJ2-5
v_gene: TRBV5-1
CDR3nt: TGCGCCAGCACCGGGACTAGCGGGGAGGGGGAGACCCAGTACTTC
CDR3aa: CASTGTSGEGETQYF

d_gene: TRBD1
abundance: few
j_gene: TRBJ1-2
v_gene: TRBV10-3
CDR3nt: TGTGCCATCAGTGAAGGCGGGACAGGGGGCTATGGCTACACCTTC
CDR3aa: CAISEGGTGGYGYTF

d_gene: TRBD1
abundance: few
j_gene: TRBJ1-6
v_gene: TRBV6-1
CDR3nt: TGTGCCAGTCGACAGGGGGTTGATAATTCACCCCTCCACTTT
CDR3aa: CASRQGVDNSPLHF

d_gene: TRBD2
abundance: .
j_gene: TRBJ2-3
v_gene: TRBV6-1
CDR3nt: TGTGCCAGCAGTGAATCTAGCGGGGGGACAGATACGCAGTATTTT
CDR3aa: CASSESSGGTDTQYF

d_gene: .
abundance: many
j_gene: TRBJ2-7
v_gene: TRBV20-1
CDR3nt: TGCAGTGCTACGCCGGGGACACTATACGAGCAGTACTTC
CDR3aa: CSATPGTLYEQYF

d_gene: TRBD1
abundance: .
j_gene: TRBJ1-3
v_gene: TRBV2
CDR3nt: TGTGCCAGCAGCGCAGGACAGGGGATGGTGAACACCATATATTTT
CDR3aa: CASSAGQGMVNTIYF

d_gene: .
abundance: many
j_gene: TRBJ2-3
v_gene: TRBV4-2
CDR3nt: TGTGCCAGCAGCCAAGATACAGGAATAGATACGCAGTATTTT
CDR3aa: CASSQDTGIDTQYF

d_gene: TRBD2
abundance: .
j_gene: TRBJ2-5
v_gene: TRBV4-3
CDR3nt: TGCGCCAGCAGCCAAGCGGGGGGGGCCCAGTACTTC
CDR3aa: CASSQAGGAQYF

d_gene: TRBD2
abundance: once
j_gene: TRBJ2-7
v_gene: TRBV2
CDR3nt: TGTGCCAGCAGCTTAGGGAGCGGGAACGAGCAGTACTTC
CDR3aa: CASSLGSGNEQYF

d_gene: .
abundance: .
j_gene: TRBJ1-6
v_gene: TRBV20-1
CDR3nt: TGCAGTGCTAGAGTAGGGAGTTCACCCCTCCACTTT
CDR3aa: CSARVGSSPLHF

d_gene: TRBD2
abundance: many
j_gene: TRBJ2-7
v_gene: TRBV7-8
CDR3nt: TGTGCCAGCAGCTTAGTGGCGGGGGGCCGAATATCCTACTACGAGCAGTACTTC
CDR3aa: CASSLVAGGRISYYEQYF

d_gene: .
abundance: few
j_gene: TRBJ2-2
v_gene: TRBV10-3
CDR3nt: TGTGCCATCAGCCGGGACCCGTCCGGGGAGCTGTTTTTT
CDR3aa: CAISRDPSGELFF

d_gene: .
abundance: .
j_gene: TRBJ1-1
v_gene: TRBV2
CDR3nt: TGTGCCAGCAGCCCGACAGGAGCTATGAACACTGAAGCTTTCTTT
CDR3aa: CASSPTGAMNTEAFF

d_gene: .
abundance: many
j_gene: TRBJ1-3
v_gene: TRBV2
CDR3nt: TGTGCCAGCAGTGGAATGACAGGAGGGAACACCATATATTTT
CDR3aa: CASSGMTGGNTIYF

d_gene: TRBD1
abundance: .
j_gene: TRBJ1-6
v_gene: TRBV10-2
CDR3nt: TGTGCCATCGGGGGGGGGGACAGGGCATCACCCCTCCACTTT
CDR3aa: CAIGGGDRASPLHF

d_gene: .
abundance: .
j_gene: TRBJ1-6
v_gene: TRBV6-1
CDR3nt: TGTGCCAGCAGTGACAGGGTAGATTCACCCCTCCACTTT
CDR3aa: CASSDRVDSPLHF

d_gene: TRBD2
abundance: .
j_gene: TRBJ2-1
v_gene: TRBV14
CDR3nt: TGTGCCAGCAGCCAAGATGATAGGGGACTAGCGCCAGACTCCACCTACAATGAGCAGTTCTTC
CDR3aa: CASSQDDRGLAPDSTYNEQFF

d_gene: TRBD1
abundance: .
j_gene: TRBJ2-2
v_gene: TRBV20-1
CDR3nt: TGCAGTGCCCCGGGACAGGGCTACACCGGGGAGCTGTTTTTT
CDR3aa: CSAPGQGYTGELFF

d_gene: .
abundance: .
j_gene: TRBJ1-1
v_gene: TRBV10-3
CDR3nt: TGTGCCATCAGTGAGTGGTTGGGACGGGGTGGCACTGAAGCTTTCTTT
CDR3aa: CAISEWLGRGGTEAFF

d_gene: TRBD1
abundance: many
j_gene: TRBJ1-5
v_gene: TRBV19
CDR3nt: TGTGCCAGTAGTTCCCCCCCCGGGACAGGGGGAAGTATGAGCAATCAGCCCCAGCATTTT
CDR3aa: CASSSPPGTGGSMSNQPQHF

d_gene: TRBD1
abundance: .
j_gene: TRBJ2-7
v_gene: TRBV5-1
CDR3nt: TGCGCCAGCAGCCCCCGGGGACAGGCCTCCGAGGGGCAGTACTTC
CDR3aa: CASSPRGQASEGQYF

d_gene: .
abundance: few
j_gene: TRBJ2-1
v_gene: TRBV6-1
CDR3nt: TGTGCCAGCAGTGAACTAGGGGGGAATGAGCAGTTCTTC
CDR3aa: CASSELGGNEQFF

d_gene: .
abundance: .
j_gene: TRBJ1-5
v_gene: TRBV19
CDR3nt: TGTGCCAGTAGTATAGATCGTGGTCAGCCCCAGCATTTT
CDR3aa: CASSIDRGQPQHF

d_gene: .
abundance: .
j_gene: TRBJ2-1
v_gene: TRBV11-2
CDR3nt: TGTGCCAGCAGCGCCGACAGAAACTCCTACAATGAGCAGTTCTTC
CDR3aa: CASSADRNSYNEQFF

d_gene: TRBD1
abundance: .
j_gene: TRBJ2-5
v_gene: TRBV18
CDR3nt: TGTGCCAGCTCACCATACAGGGGGCTCCAAGAGACCCAGTACTTC
CDR3aa: CASSPYRGLQETQYF

d_gene: .
abundance: .
j_gene: TRBJ1-6
v_gene: TRBV10-3
CDR3nt: TGTGCCATCAGGATACAGGGAATCTCACCCCTCCACTTT
CDR3aa: CAIRIQGISPLHF

d_gene: TRBD1
abundance: .
j_gene: TRBJ2-7
v_gene: TRBV7-9
CDR3nt: TGTGCCAGCAGCGAAGGACAGGGTCTCGACGAGCAGTACTTC
CDR3aa: CASSEGQGLDEQYF

d_gene: .
abundance: many
j_gene: TRBJ1-5
v_gene: TRBV15
CDR3nt: TGTGCCACCAGTAGGACAGAAAATCAGCCCCAGCATTTT
CDR3aa: CATSRTENQPQHF

d_gene: .
abundance: many
j_gene: TRBJ2-2
v_gene: TRBV7-2
CDR3nt: TGTGCCAGCAGCTCGATCAACACCGGGGAGCTGTTTTTT
CDR3aa: CASSSINTGELFF